This TCR beta chain was sequenced for a study of T cell responses to AZD1222 COVID-19 vaccine. Study findings and constraints: Spike-specific TCR breadth and depth grew following two AZD1222 doses. Epitopes outside B.1.351 and B.1.1.7 mutated regions reportedly drew nearly half of spike TCRs.

Using immunoSEQ multiplex PCR, the repertoire was profiled, and TCRdb retains in-frame clones only, with some absent. The sample includes about 110,000 clones, about four fifths seen only once; the top ten take 4.6%. Regarding this clone: Its specificity is not known.

The V gene lost 1 base and the J gene lost 7 bases, with 14 bases spanning the gap. The CDR3 spans 15 residues. CDR1 is SGHTA, CDR2 FQGNSA, per germline. Sequencing used peripheral blood, obtained on day 0 of AZD1222 vaccination. The J gene is TRBJ1-5, the V gene TRBV7-2; tentative D call: TRBD1 (5 bases). This TCR derives from an adult in good health. The CDR3 region has the DNA TGTGCCAGCAGCTTAGTGGGGGGATCCGTGCAGCCCCAGCATTTT. It encodes CASSLVGGSVQPQHF.